These 30 T cell receptor beta chains came from one sample sequenced in a study of control samples from healthy donors and cancer patients. Here immunoSEQ multiplex PCR was the method, and the copy in TCRdb shows in-frame clones only, minus some. The table has tens of thousands of clones, around 90% seen once. The sample taken for sequencing was PBMCs. The receptor source for this set is a man aged 40-49 years with colorectal cancer.

The chain recombines TRBV5-5 with TRBJ2-7, with D perhaps matching TRBD1 (6 bases). Trimming removed 1 base from V and 7 bases from J, with 15 bases in between. Germline V gene data show CDR1 as SGHKS and CDR2 as YYEKEE (reference sequence). The CDR3 is made up of 14 amino acids. CDR3 in amino acids: CASSLFLTGREQYF. CDR3 nucleotides: TGTGCCAGCAGCTTGTTTTTAACAGGGCGGGAGCAGTACTTC.

This chain links TRBV10-1 with TRBJ2-7, with 7 bases identical to TRBD2. The J segment lost 7 bases and the V segment lost 4 bases, leaving 7 bases of the junction unmatched. The CDR3 is made up of 13 amino acids. The V gene's germline CDR1 is WNHNN and CDR2 SYGVQD (reference sequence). The CDR3 bases are TGCGCCAGCAGTGCCGGGACTACGACGGAGCAGTACTTC. Encoded protein: CASSAGTTTEQYF.

This clone has more than one count but fewer than ten. V usage is TRBV5-6 and J usage is TRBJ2-4; D is perhaps TRBD2 (6 bases). The CDR3 totals 14 residues. V was trimmed by 6 bases and J by 0 bases, leaving 10 bases between them. Germline lookup yields CDR1 SGHDT and CDR2 YYEEEE. The chain's CDR3 is CASIKRAAKNIQYF. CDR3 nucleotide sequence: TGTGCCAGCATCAAGCGGGCAGCCAAAAACATTCAGTACTTC.

The genes are TRBV13 and TRBJ2-7; TRBD2 might be the D (7 bases). Germline V gene data show CDR1 as PRHDT and CDR2 as FYEKMQ (reference sequence). The CDR3 covers 12 residues. V lost 0 bases and J lost 11, with 11 bases in between. The CDR3: CASSLGRGGEYF. The CDR3 DNA reads as TGTGCCAGCAGCTTAGGCCGAGGGGGGGAGTACTTC.

The rearrangement uses TRBV6-5 and TRBJ1-1; TRBD1 might be the D (5 bases). Germline V lookup: CDR1 MNHEY, CDR2 SVGAGI. The germline V and J ends were trimmed by 7 bases and 7 bases, with 19 bases remaining between them. This CDR3 has 14 amino acids. CDR3 sequence (DNA): TGTGCCAGCATTCTCCCGGGGGGTAACGTTGAAGCTTTCTTT. The encoded protein is CASILPGGNVEAFF.

The V and J genes are TRBV7-6 and TRBJ2-2; D is possibly TRBD2 (5 bases). The V gene's germline CDR1 is SGHVS and CDR2 FNYEAQ. CDR3 length: 15 residues. Trimming took off 5 bases at V and 4 bases at J, with 14 bases between the two ends. The CDR3 DNA is TGTGCCAGCAGCCCCTGGGCGGGCAGCACCGGGGAGCTGTTTTTT. This encodes CASSPWAGSTGELFF. The variable domain in full, with the rest retrieved from reference TRBV7-6 and TRBJ2-2, is GAGVSQSPRYKVTKRGQDVALRCDPISGHVSLYWYRQALGQGPEFLTYFNYEAQQDKSGLPNDRFSAERPEGSISTLTIQRTEQRDSAMYRCASSPWAGSTGELFFGEGSRLTVL.

The chain has TRBV19 and TRBJ1-5; TRBD1 aligns across 8 bases. In germline, CDR1 is LNHDA, CDR2 SQIVND (reference sequence). The CDR3 runs 17 residues. V dropped 2 bases and J dropped 4; count of bases not matched to a gene: 10. The CDR3 sequence: CASSIRTGTYINQPQHF. The DNA for the CDR3 is TGTGCCAGTAGTATACGGACAGGGACCTACATTAATCAGCCCCAGCATTTT. Based on the CDR3 plus reference TRBV19 and TRBJ1-5, the full variable domain is DGGITQSPKYLFRKEGQNVTLSCEQNLNHDAMYWYRQDPGQGLRLIYYSQIVNDFQKGDIAEGYSVSREKKESFPLTVTSAQKNPTAFYLCASSIRTGTYINQPQHFGDGTRLSIL.

The V gene is TRBV5-1, the J gene TRBJ2-1, with 10 bases that match TRBD2. With V trimmed by 0 bases and J by 4 bases, 4 bases remained unmatched. The CDR3 is 16 amino acids. CDR1 SGHRS and CDR2 YFSETQ come from the germline V gene. CDR3 region: CASSLVGLANYNEQFF. For the CDR3, the DNA is TGCGCCAGCAGCTTGGTGGGACTAGCGAATTACAATGAGCAGTTCTTC. The whole variable domain, remainder taken from reference TRBV5-1 and TRBJ2-1, is KAGVTQTPRYLIKTRGQQVTLSCSPISGHRSVSWYQQTPGQGLQFLFEYFSETQRNKGNFPGRFSGRQFSNSRSEMNVSTLELGDSALYLCASSLVGLANYNEQFFGPGTRLTVL.

The chain combines TRBV7-9 with TRBJ1-2; D might be TRBD1 (5 bases). Trimming took 5 bases from V and 2 from J, leaving 15 bases between them. Germline V gene lookup returns CDR1 SEHNR and CDR2 FQNEAQ (reference sequence). The CDR3 loop spans 15 amino acids. CDR3 amino acids: CASSLSGRVNYGYTF. The CDR3 bases are TGTGCCAGCAGCCTCTCGGGCAGGGTGAACTATGGCTACACCTTC.

This clone was counted a few times. The V gene is TRBV25-1, the J gene TRBJ1-1; tentative D call: TRBD1 (6 bases). This CDR3 is built from 14 residues. Germline V CDR1 and CDR2: MGHDK, SYGVNS. Trimming left V 2 bases short and J 10 bases short, with 17 bases between. The CDR3, as DNA: TGTGCCAGCAGTGAACCCACGGACAGCGCTGCAGCTTTCTTT. This translates into CASSEPTDSAAAFF.

The V call is TRBV30, the J call TRBJ2-5, with TRBD2 matching over 9 bases. This CDR3 is 13 amino acids long. Germline CDR1 is GTSNPN and CDR2 is SVGIG (reference sequence). In nucleotides, the CDR3 is TGTGCTGGTAACCGACTAGCGGAAGAGACCCAGTACTTC. Translation gives CAGNRLAEETQYF.

The V call is TRBV19, the J call TRBJ1-5; D not resolved. Trimming left V 3 bases short and J 2 bases short, with 8 bases between. There are 14 residues in the CDR3. Germline V lookup: CDR1 LNHDA, CDR2 SQIVND (reference sequence). Here the CDR3 reads CASSITGGNQPQHF. The CDR3 region has the DNA TGTGCCAGTAGTATCACCGGGGGCAATCAGCCCCAGCATTTT.

V and J are TRBV11-2 and TRBJ2-1; 9 nucleotides align to TRBD2. The germline gives CDR1 SGHAT, CDR2 FQNNGV. There are 16 residues in the CDR3. The trim removed 1 base at V and 6 bases at J, leaving 7 bases unmatched. DNA for the CDR3: TGTGCCAGCAGCTTAGTTATGTCTAGCGGGACCAATGAGCAGTTCTTC. This gives the protein CASSLVMSSGTNEQFF. Full variable domain (remainder filled in from reference TRBV11-2 and TRBJ2-1): EAGVAQSPRYKIIEKRQSVAFWCNPISGHATLYWYQQILGQGPKLLIQFQNNGVVDDSQLPKDRFSAERLKGVDSTLKIQPAKLEDSAVYLCASSLVMSSGTNEQFFGPGTRLTVL.

Only one count was recorded for this clone. V and J are TRBV2 and TRBJ2-7; no definite D call. CDR1 SNHLY and CDR2 FYNNEI come from the germline V gene. This CDR3 comprises 14 residues. Trimming took 1 base from V and 1 from J, leaving 8 bases between them. The chain's CDR3 is CASSEGPESYEQYF. The CDR3 DNA reads TGTGCCAGCAGTGAAGGCCCAGAGTCCTACGAGCAGTACTTC.

J is TRBJ2-1 and V is TRBV28; D may be TRBD1 (5 bases). Trimming stripped 4 bases from V and 8 bases from J, with 9 bases between. The length of the CDR3 is 12 residues. The germline V gene has CDR1 MDHEN and CDR2 SYDVKM. The CDR3 coding sequence is TGTGCCAGCAGTTCAGGGTCCGATGAGCAGTTCTTC. Translated: CASSSGSDEQFF.

This sequence joins TRBV4-3 and TRBJ1-6; the D gene is possibly TRBD1 (6 bases). Trimming took 4 bases from V and 6 from J, leaving 13 bases between them. Per the germline V gene, CDR1 is LGHNA and CDR2 is YSLEER. The CDR3 has 15 residues. In DNA, the CDR3 is TGCGCCAGCAGCCCCCAGACAGGAGGTAATTCACCCCTCCACTTT. It is translated as CASSPQTGGNSPLHF.

The chain combines TRBV24-1 with TRBJ2-3; 9 nucleotides align to TRBD1. Germline-derived CDR1 and CDR2 are KGHDR and SFDVKD. Trimming cost V 10 bases and J 3 bases; bases outside gene matches: 7. This CDR3 is 14 amino acids long. DNA of the CDR3: TGTGCCACGCGAACAGGGGGCCTAACAGATACGCAGTATTTT. Amino acid sequence: CATRTGGLTDTQYF.

The V gene is TRBV5-6, the J gene TRBJ1-2, with TRBD1 identical over 11 bases. Germline-derived CDR1 and CDR2 are SGHDT and YYEEEE. The CDR3 length is 15 residues. J was trimmed by 4 bases and V by 3 bases; bases with no gene match: 5. CDR3: CASSSGDRGIYGYTF. The CDR3 bases are TGTGCCAGCAGCTCAGGGGACAGGGGGATCTATGGCTACACCTTC.

The V gene is TRBV19, the J gene TRBJ2-1; 7 bases are a match to TRBD2. The germline gives CDR1 LNHDA, CDR2 SQIVND (reference sequence). The trim removed 3 bases at V and 13 bases at J, leaving 12 bases unmatched. The CDR3 extends over 14 amino acids. The CDR3 spells CASSIDRDYRSQFF. The CDR3 DNA sequence: TGTGCCAGTAGTATCGACCGGGACTACCGATCCCAGTTCTTC.

By frequency in the sample, this clone is medium-sized. The rearrangement links TRBV10-3 to TRBJ2-7, with D uncertain. Trimming cost V 6 bases and J 3 bases, with 6 bases left between them. This CDR3 has 11 amino acids. CDR1 is ENHRY, CDR2 SYGVKD, per germline. CDR3 loop: CAIRDNYEQYF. The CDR3 nucleotides read TGTGCCATCAGAGACAACTACGAGCAGTACTTC.

This chain connects TRBV5-4 to TRBJ1-1; D is unclear. Germline values: CDR1 SGHNT, CDR2 YYREEE (reference sequence). The CDR3 is made up of 15 amino acids. V gave up 5 bases and J gave up 5 bases, with 19 bases separating them. CDR3 coding DNA: TGTGCCAGCAGGCGTTCCGGGCCCCAAGGGACTGAAGCTTTCTTT. Protein product: CASRRSGPQGTEAFF.

The CDR3 sequence: CASSVGNTDTQYF. As DNA, the CDR3 is TGTGCCAGCAGCGTAGGCAACACAGATACGCAGTATTTT. The chain joins TRBV9 to TRBJ2-3; D is unresolved. Between the trimmed V and J ends, which lost 0 bases and 2 bases, there was a span of 4 bases. The V gene's germline CDR1 is SGDLS and CDR2 YYNGEE. The CDR3 has 13 residues.

The chain joins TRBV28 to TRBJ1-5; no clear D gene. Germline assignment: CDR1 MDHEN and CDR2 SYDVKM. V was cut by 6 bases and J by 1 base, with 13 bases left in between. This CDR3 contains 15 residues. Here the CDR3 DNA reads TGTGCCAGCAGGTACCATCGAGGGAGCAATCAGCCCCAGCATTTT. Translating it yields CASRYHRGSNQPQHF.

The J gene is TRBJ2-1, the V gene TRBV19, with 8 positions matching TRBD2. Germline CDR1 and CDR2: LNHDA and SQIVND (reference sequence). The CDR3 has 14 amino acids. V dropped 8 bases and J dropped 4; count of bases not matched to a gene: 7. DNA of the CDR3: TGTGCCAGTCGTACGGGAGGGTCGTACAATGAGCAGTTCTTC. The encoded protein is CASRTGGSYNEQFF.

This sequence joins TRBV3-1 (or the pseudogene TRBV3-2) and TRBJ1-1; D might be TRBD1 (5 bases). CDR1 and CDR2 from the germline V gene are LGHDT and YNNKEL (reference sequence). The CDR3 is made up of 14 amino acids. With 5 bases removed from V and 1 base from J, the gap between germline ends came to 11 bases. In DNA, the CDR3 is TGTGCCAGCAGCGACTATGGGGGGAACACTGAAGCTTTCTTT. Translation: CASSDYGGNTEAFF.

The J gene is TRBJ2-2, the V gene TRBV6-5; 7 bases are a match to TRBD1. CDR1 is MNHEY, CDR2 SVGAGI, per germline. V was pared by 8 bases and J by 5 bases, with 8 bases of the junction left unmatched. CDR3 length: 14 amino acids. The CDR3 loop reads CASPRGGLTGELFF. The CDR3 region has the DNA TGTGCCAGCCCCCGAGGGGGCCTTACCGGGGAGCTGTTTTTT.

The chain combines TRBV10-1 with TRBJ2-5, with 9 bases fitting TRBD2. V gave up 3 bases and J gave up 4 bases; unmatched junction bases: 18. Germline V lookup: CDR1 WNHNN, CDR2 SYGVQD (reference sequence). CDR3 length: 19 amino acids. In DNA form, the CDR3 reads TGCGCCAGCAGTGACACATTCACTAGCGGGTACCGCGCCTTAGAGACCCAGTACTTC. Its protein product is CASSDTFTSGYRALETQYF.

The chain links TRBV10-3 to TRBJ1-6, with 7 bases that match TRBD1. The germline V gene encodes CDR1 ENHRY and CDR2 SYGVKD. V lost 3 bases to trimming and J lost 9 bases; unmatched junction nucleotides: 11. The CDR3 runs to 16 residues. DNA of the CDR3: TGTGCCATCAGTGAATTAGATACAGGGGTATCTTCACCCCTCCACTTT. Residues: CAISELDTGVSSPLHF.

The chain couples TRBV24-1 to TRBJ2-1; possible D gene TRBD1, 6 bases. CDR1 KGHDR and CDR2 SFDVKD come from the germline V gene. This CDR3 contains 15 residues. Trimming shortened V by 4 bases and J by 7 bases, and 16 bases separated the two germline ends. The CDR3: CATSEATGIDNEQFF. In DNA, the CDR3 is TGTGCCACCAGTGAAGCAACAGGGATCGATAATGAGCAGTTCTTC.

This chain links TRBV5-1 with TRBJ2-2, with 8 bases fitting TRBD2. CDR1 and CDR2 (germline): SGHRS, YFSETQ. J gave up 1 base and V 4 bases, and 18 bases lay outside the gene matches. The CDR3 is made up of 20 amino acids. The CDR3 sequence: CASSRPGERERWRNTGELFF. CDR3 coding DNA: TGCGCCAGCAGCCGGCCGGGGGAGCGGGAGAGGTGGAGGAACACCGGGGAGCTGTTTTTT.